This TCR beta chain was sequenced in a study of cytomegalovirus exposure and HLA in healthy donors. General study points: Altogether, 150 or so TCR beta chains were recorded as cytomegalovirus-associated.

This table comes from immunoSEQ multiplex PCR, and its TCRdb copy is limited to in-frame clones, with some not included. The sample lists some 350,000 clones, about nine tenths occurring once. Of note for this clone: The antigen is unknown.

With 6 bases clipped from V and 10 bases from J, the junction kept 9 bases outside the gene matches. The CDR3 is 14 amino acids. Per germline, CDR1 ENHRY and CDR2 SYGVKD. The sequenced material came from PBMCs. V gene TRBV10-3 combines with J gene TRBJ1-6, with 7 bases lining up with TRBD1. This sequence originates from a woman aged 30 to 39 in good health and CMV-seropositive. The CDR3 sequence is CAIRSQGVESPLHF. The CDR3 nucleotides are TGTGCCATCAGATCTCAGGGGGTTGAATCACCCCTCCACTTT.